These 10 T cell receptor beta chains originate from one sample sequenced in a study of T cells in Graves' hyperthyroidism and ophthalmopathy. The investigators amplified TCR beta CDR3 regions from RNA transcripts. First-round RT-PCR of the TCR CDR3 relied on the HTBI primer set. MiXCR, applied by TCRdb to the multiplex PCR reads, yields one record per CDR3 protein. The sample gives roughly 840,000 distinct CDR3 sequences, about two fifths of which show up once; around 10% is in the top ten. Sequencing was carried out using blood. The receptor source for this set is a man younger than 30 with Graves' hyperthyroidism.

The sample holds a few counts of this clonotype. The CDR3 reads CASSYSTGGSETQYF. DNA of the CDR3: TGTGCCAGCAGTTACTCGACAGGGGGAAGCGAGACCCAGTACTTC. The rearrangement links TRBV6-5 to TRBJ2-5, with 9 nucleotides matching TRBD1. V gave up 0 bases and J gave up 5 bases; unmatched junction bases: 4. This CDR3 is 15 amino acids long. The germline V gene has CDR1 MNHEY and CDR2 SVGAGI.

This clonotype was detected only a few times. CDR3 sequence: CASSFGRSNTGELFF. The CDR3 bases are TGCGCCAGCAGCTTTGGCAGGAGCAACACCGGGGAGCTGTTTTTT. The rearrangement links TRBV5-1 to TRBJ2-2; no clear D gene. V lost 2 bases and J 2 bases, leaving 10 bases between the germline ends. The CDR3 sequence is 15 residues long. Germline V gene data show CDR1 as SGHRS and CDR2 as YFSETQ.

The sample holds a few counts of this clonotype. The J gene is TRBJ1-1, the V gene TRBV7-2; D call uncertain. In germline, CDR1 is SGHTA, CDR2 FQGNSA. The V and J ends lost 1 base and 4 bases respectively, with 13 bases between them. The CDR3 is 15 residues long. CDR3 bases: TGTGCCAGCAGCTTAGACCTCCAGGATTTCACTGAAGCTTTCTTT. Protein: CASSLDLQDFTEAFF.

This clonotype came up many times. J is TRBJ1-1 and V is TRBV7-2; D remains ambiguous. Germline CDR1 SGHTA, CDR2 FQGNSA. With 1 base removed from V and 3 bases from J, the gap between germline ends came to 9 bases. The CDR3 covers 14 residues. CDR3 amino acids: CASSLGHHYTEAFF. The CDR3 nucleotides are TGTGCCAGCAGCTTAGGACACCATTACACTGAAGCTTTCTTT.

V gene TRBV20-1 combines with J gene TRBJ1-5; D might be TRBD1 (5 bases). The CDR3 covers 15 residues. With 6 bases removed from V and 3 bases from J, the gap between germline ends came to 18 bases. Germline values: CDR1 DFQATT, CDR2 SNEGSKA (reference sequence). The CDR3 is CSASAGTWDNQPQHF. Written as DNA, the CDR3 is TGCAGTGCAAGCGCAGGGACGTGGGACAATCAGCCCCAGCATTTT.

This clonotype was counted many times. This rearrangement joins TRBV10-3 to TRBJ2-7, with D tentatively TRBD1 (5 bases). The germline gives CDR1 ENHRY, CDR2 SYGVKD. This CDR3 region has 13 residues. The germline V and J ends were trimmed by 3 bases and 1 base, with 7 bases remaining between them. The CDR3 is CAISEGDSYEQYF. CDR3 bases: TGTGCCATCAGTGAAGGGGATTCCTACGAGCAGTACTTC.

This clonotype was counted many times. The V call is TRBV7-9, the J call TRBJ1-1; no reliable D call. The CDR3 consists of 13 residues. V lost 5 bases and J lost 3, with 10 bases in between. In germline, CDR1 is SEHNR, CDR2 FQNEAQ (reference sequence). As DNA, the CDR3 is TGTGCCAGCAGCACGGTCTTGGACACTGAAGCTTTCTTT. The encoded protein is CASSTVLDTEAFF.

The chain is built from TRBV15 and TRBJ2-6; TRBD2 matches at 7 bases. With V trimmed by 7 bases and J by 5 bases, 2 bases remained unmatched. The germline gives CDR1 LNHNV, CDR2 YYDKDF (reference sequence). There are 13 residues in the CDR3. CDR3 amino acids: CATTGGRANVLTF. The DNA of the CDR3 is TGTGCCACCACGGGAGGCAGGGCCAACGTCCTGACTTTC.

The chain joins TRBV20-1 to TRBJ1-5, with 8 bases fitting TRBD1. The germline V gene has CDR1 DFQATT and CDR2 SNEGSKA (reference sequence). The CDR3 totals 15 residues. With 1 base clipped from V and 7 bases from J, the junction kept 9 bases outside the gene matches. CDR3 residues: CSARVQQGERQPQHF. The CDR3 DNA reads as TGCAGTGCTAGAGTCCAACAGGGGGAGAGACAGCCCCAGCATTTT.

This clonotype turned up a few times. The chain carries TRBV6-5 and TRBJ1-5, with no clear D. This CDR3 has 16 amino acids. V lost 5 bases to trimming and J lost 2 bases, with 16 bases between them. Germline CDR1 and CDR2: MNHEY and SVGAGI. CDR3 DNA: TGTGCCAGCAGTGATCTCCCAGCCCCTGGCAATCAGCCCCAGCATTTT. Its protein is CASSDLPAPGNQPQHF.